This T cell receptor beta chain was captured by sequencing in a study of beta chain features in type 1 diabetes. From germline, CDR1 is MDHEN and CDR2 SYDVKM. V shed 6 bases and J shed 3 bases, with 17 bases lying between them. CDR3 length: 15 amino acids. Study-wide results and limits: Patients with Type 1 diabetes showed moderately but significantly shorter TCRB CDR3s in all four CD4+ subsets. Type 1 diabetes patients showed fewer insertions and more deletions at VDJ junctions. A potential influence of HLA type upon TCRB rearrangement remained unresolved herein.

Every bit of the isolated RNA underwent reverse transcription, so sequencing read expressed TCRB transcripts. Sequencing was performed with immunoSEQ multiplex PCR; in TCRdb, only in-frame clones are kept and a portion is missing. The sample has 310,000 or so clones; about 15% are singletons. This clone was found a few times. The antigen remains unidentified. The clonotype originates from a man aged 18 to 35 with type 1 diabetes. Sequences were obtained from naive CD4+ T cells from blood. The chain couples TRBV28 to TRBJ1-2; possibly TRBD1 for D (5 bases). The CDR3 sequence is CASSSEGAGDYGYTF. CDR3 nucleotide sequence: TGTGCCAGCAGCTCGGAAGGTGCGGGGGACTATGGCTACACCTTC.